These 18 T cell receptor beta chains were all obtained from the same sample, sequenced in a study of beta chain features in type 1 diabetes. Whole-study findings and limits: Type 1 diabetes patients had TCRB CDR3s that were shorter (moderately but significantly so) in all four CD4+ subsets.

These TCRs are of unknown antigen specificity. The investigators reverse transcribed all of the isolated RNA, so they sequenced expressed TCRB transcripts. Sequencing used immunoSEQ multiplex PCR; TCRdb keeps in-frame clones, though not all of them. The sample holds some 350,000 clones, roughly 14% seen once. Specimen: naive CD4+ T cells from blood. All receptors derive from a woman in her late teens or twenties with type 1 diabetes.

The chain uses TRBV7-9 and TRBJ2-3, with 8 bases fitting TRBD2. The CDR3 loop spans 16 amino acids. Germline CDR1 and CDR2: SEHNR and FQNEAQ (reference sequence). J gave up 6 bases and V 4 bases, and 12 bases lay outside the gene matches. The CDR3 nucleotides read TGTGCCAGCAGCTCCGTTCCAGCGGGAGCAGGGGATACGCAGTATTTT. It codes for CASSSVPAGAGDTQYF.

V and J are TRBV5-1 and TRBJ2-1; TRBD2 matches 12 bases. The CDR3 has 16 residues. With V trimmed by 4 bases and J by 4 bases, 6 bases remained unmatched. CDR1 and CDR2 from the germline V gene are SGHRS and YFSETQ. The CDR3 DNA is TGCGCCAGCAGCAAAGGGACTAGCGGGCTATACAATGAGCAGTTCTTC. Translation: CASSKGTSGLYNEQFF. Full variable domain (outside the CDR3, taken from reference TRBV5-1 and TRBJ2-1): KAGVTQTPRYLIKTRGQQVTLSCSPISGHRSVSWYQQTPGQGLQFLFEYFSETQRNKGNFPGRFSGRQFSNSRSEMNVSTLELGDSALYLCASSKGTSGLYNEQFFGPGTRLTVL.

V gene TRBV30 combines with J gene TRBJ2-1; tentative D call: TRBD1 (6 bases). V shed 7 bases and J shed 0 bases, with 10 bases lying between them. CDR3 length equals 13 residues. Germline V gene lookup returns CDR1 GTSNPN and CDR2 SVGIG (reference sequence). The CDR3 here is CALGADSYNEQFF. In DNA, the CDR3 is TGTGCCTTGGGGGCCGACTCCTACAATGAGCAGTTCTTC. Drawing the rest from reference TRBV30 and TRBJ2-1, the complete variable domain is SQTIHQWPATLVQPVGSPLSLECTVEGTSNPNLYWYRQAAGRGLQLLFYSVGIGQISSEVPQNLSASRPQDRQFILSSKKLLLSDSGFYLCALGADSYNEQFFGPGTRLTVL.

CDR3 loop: CASSPGWDRAPYEQYF. The CDR3 DNA reads as TGTGCCAGCAGCCCGGGGTGGGACAGGGCCCCCTACGAGCAGTACTTC. The chain couples TRBV7-9 to TRBJ2-7, with 9 bases aligning to TRBD1. This CDR3 has 16 residues. V lost 5 bases and J lost 2; bases outside the gene matches: 10. Germline V gene data show CDR1 as SEHNR and CDR2 as FQNEAQ (reference sequence). Complete variable domain (other parts from reference TRBV7-9 and TRBJ2-7): DTGVSQNPRHKITKRGQNVTFRCDPISEHNRLYWYRQTLGQGPEFLTYFQNEAQLEKSRLLSDRFSAERPKGSFSTLEIQRTEQGDSAMYLCASSPGWDRAPYEQYFGPGTRLTVT.

This clone has more than one count but fewer than ten. The rearrangement links TRBV6-6 to TRBJ2-1; D is unclear. Trimming took off 6 bases at V and 2 bases at J, with 14 bases between the two ends. The germline CDR1 and CDR2 sequences are MNHNY and SVGAGI (reference sequence). The length of the CDR3 is 15 residues. Here the CDR3 reads CASSRTAGTYNEQFF. DNA for the CDR3: TGTGCCAGCAGCCGTACAGCCGGAACCTACAATGAGCAGTTCTTC.

This clone turned up a few times. The gene calls are TRBV19 and TRBJ1-2; 7 nucleotides line up with TRBD1. Germline CDR1 reads LNHDA; CDR2 reads SQIVND (reference sequence). After removal of 5 bases from V and 4 bases from J, the junction contained 7 bases not matched to a gene. The CDR3 is 14 residues long. The CDR3 sequence: CASSVPTGSYGYTF. For the CDR3, the DNA is TGTGCCAGTAGTGTTCCGACAGGGAGCTATGGCTACACCTTC.

The V call is TRBV11-2, the J call TRBJ2-3; 11 nucleotides match TRBD2. After removal of 7 bases from V and 0 bases from J, the junction contained 3 bases not matched to a gene. The CDR3 is made up of 15 amino acids. Looked up from germline, CDR1 is SGHAT and CDR2 is FQNNGV. The CDR3 here is CASKRTSGSTDTQYF. In DNA, the CDR3 is TGTGCCAGCAAGAGGACTAGCGGGAGCACAGATACGCAGTATTTT.

The CDR3 sequence: CAWSFDSNEKLFF. CDR3 bases: TGTGCCTGGAGTTTCGACTCAAATGAAAAACTGTTTTTT. This chain joins TRBV30 and TRBJ1-4, with D unclear. The CDR3 totals 13 residues. Germline CDR1 GTSNPN, CDR2 SVGIG (reference sequence). Trimming removed 2 bases from V and 5 bases from J, with 9 bases in between.

There are a few counts of this clone. The chain combines TRBV25-1 with TRBJ1-2, with D possibly TRBD1 on 6 matching bases. This CDR3 is 15 amino acids long. V lost 4 bases, J lost 4 bases, and 16 bases lay in between. Germline V gives CDR1 MGHDK, CDR2 SYGVNS. CDR3 bases: TGTGCCAGCAGTGGTTCGAGAGAAGGGGGCTATGGCTACACCTTC. Translation gives CASSGSREGGYGYTF.

The chain is built from TRBV11-2 and TRBJ2-1, with 7 bases that match TRBD2. Germline V CDR1 and CDR2: SGHAT, FQNNGV. The CDR3 spans 15 residues. J was trimmed by 3 bases and V by 0 bases; bases with no gene match: 2. CDR3 nucleotide sequence: TGTGCCAGCAGCTTAGAAGGCGGGGGCTACAATGAGCAGTTCTTC. Amino acids: CASSLEGGGYNEQFF.

This clone was detected a few times. The rearrangement uses TRBV7-9 and TRBJ1-2; no clear D gene. The CDR3 spans 14 residues. The germline V and J ends were trimmed by 2 bases and 5 bases, with 12 bases remaining between them. Per germline, CDR1 SEHNR and CDR2 FQNEAQ (reference sequence). CDR3 nucleotides: TGTGCCAGCAGCTTACGGGAAGAGGTTTATGGCTACACCTTC. Translating it yields CASSLREEVYGYTF.

This rearrangement joins TRBV5-1 to TRBJ2-7; TRBD2 aligns across 9 bases. CDR3 length: 16 residues. The trim removed 0 bases at V and 2 bases at J, leaving 6 bases unmatched. CDR1 is SGHRS, CDR2 YFSETQ, per germline. The DNA of the CDR3 is TGCGCCAGCAGCTTGGAGGAGCGGGAGGTCGCCTACGAGCAGTACTTC. Translating gives CASSLEEREVAYEQYF.

In this sample, this clone turned up a few times. CDR3 amino acids: CASRVSTSVYGYTF. The CDR3 DNA reads as TGCGCCAGCAGGGTCTCGACTTCTGTCTATGGCTACACCTTC. The chain is built from TRBV5-1 and TRBJ1-2; no clear D gene. V dropped 5 bases and J dropped 4 bases, with 15 bases sitting between them. This CDR3 comprises 14 residues. Germline CDR1 SGHRS, CDR2 YFSETQ.

The chain carries TRBV18 and TRBJ2-7, with D possibly matching TRBD2 (5 bases). Germline loops: CDR1 KGHSH, CDR2 LQKENI. The CDR3 is made up of 13 amino acids. V lost 3 bases, J lost 3 bases, and 9 bases lay in between. This CDR3 is CASSPPGVYEQYV. In DNA form, the CDR3 reads TGTGCCAGCTCACCGCCCGGGGTCTACGAGCAGTACGTC.

This sequence joins TRBV5-1 and TRBJ2-5; TRBD2 might be the D (6 bases). CDR1 SGHRS and CDR2 YFSETQ come from the germline V gene. V dropped 5 bases and J dropped 2 bases, with 16 bases sitting between them. The CDR3 has 15 residues. The CDR3 spells CASSPGAAGQETQYF. Here the CDR3 DNA reads TGCGCCAGCAGTCCCGGGGCGGCGGGACAAGAGACCCAGTACTTC.

This clone was detected only a few times. J is TRBJ2-1 and V is TRBV28; possible D gene TRBD1, 6 bases. Per germline, CDR1 MDHEN and CDR2 SYDVKM. V lost 5 bases to trimming and J lost 8 bases, with 16 bases between them. The CDR3 is 14 amino acids. The CDR3 loop reads CASSADTGQYEQFF. The CDR3 DNA reads as TGTGCCAGCAGTGCAGACACAGGGCAGTATGAGCAGTTCTTC.

The J gene is TRBJ2-1, the V gene TRBV5-1; 12 bases fit TRBD2. Unmatched junction bases numbered 8, after V lost 6 bases and J lost 10 bases. The CDR3 length is 14 residues. Germline lookup yields CDR1 SGHRS and CDR2 YFSETQ. The DNA for the CDR3 is TGCGCCAGCATTTCAGGACTAGCGGGGCAAGAGCAGTTCTTC. Protein: CASISGLAGQEQFF.

The J gene is TRBJ2-7, the V gene TRBV5-1; 7 positions agree with TRBD1. The CDR3 loop spans 13 amino acids. Germline values: CDR1 SGHRS, CDR2 YFSETQ. V dropped 3 bases and J dropped 8; count of bases not matched to a gene: 8. For the CDR3, the DNA is TGCGCCAGCAGCTCGGAGACAGGGCCCAAGCAGTACTTC. Its translation: CASSSETGPKQYF.